This is a list of T cell receptor beta chains from one sample in a study of blood T cells in healthy people across ages. TCRdb recomputed calls from the 5' RACE reads with MiXCR, one row per CDR3 protein. The sample yields about a million distinct CDR3 sequences, roughly 50% seen once. The material sequenced was blood. These receptors all come from a woman aged 60-75 years in good health. Both conserved end residues are part of each CDR3. The D gene is left open where the match is weak. Clone size appears in some rows only: once, few, many, or a class for an expanded clone.

>TRBJ2-7|TRBD2|-|TRBV12-3/TRBV12-4
CASSPGKREASYEQYF
TGTGCCAGCAGTCCCGGAAAGCGGGAGGCCTCCTACGAGCAGTACTTC
>TRBJ1-6|-|-|TRBV7-2
CASSLGPGNNSPLHF
TGTGCCAGCAGCTTAGGACCAGGCAATAATTCACCCCTCCACTTT
>TRBJ1-5|TRBD1|-|TRBV4-2
CASSQGYRGERSYSNQPQHF
TGTGCCAGCAGCCAGGGGTACAGGGGAGAGCGCAGTTATAGCAATCAGCCCCAGCATTTT
>TRBJ2-7|-|-|TRBV5-1
CASSLVGRADTYEQYF
TGCGCCAGCAGCTTGGTGGGACGAGCGGACACCTACGAGCAGTACTTC
>TRBJ2-5|TRBD2|-|TRBV4-1
CASSQLQRGLQEAQYF
TGCGCCAGCAGCCAACTCCAGCGGGGCCTCCAAGAGGCCCAGTACTTC
>TRBJ2-3|-|-|TRBV9
CASSVGPSHPRDTQYF
TGTGCCAGCAGCGTAGGCCCTAGTCACCCCCGGGATACGCAGTATTTT
>TRBJ2-7|-|few|TRBV5-1
CASHKGYEQYF
TGCGCCAGCCATAAGGGCTACGAGCAGTACTTC
>TRBJ2-5|TRBD1|many|TRBV4-3
CASSQGQGETQYF
TGCGCCAGCAGCCAAGGACAGGGGGAGACCCAGTACTTC
>TRBJ1-1|-|-|TRBV30
CAFSPNGGEAFF
TGTGCCTTTTCCCCCAATGGGGGTGAAGCTTTCTTT
>TRBJ2-1|-|-|TRBV20-1
CSARNLFNEQFF
TGCAGTGCTAGAAACCTTTTCAATGAGCAGTTCTTC
>TRBJ2-7|-|-|TRBV7-4
CASSLHHRSTYEQYF
TGTGCCAGCAGCTTACACCACCGGAGCACCTACGAGCAGTACTTC
>TRBJ2-3|TRBD2|few|TRBV29-1
CSVFSGSSQYF
TGCAGCGTTTTTAGCGGGAGTTCGCAGTATTTT
>TRBJ2-7|-|few|TRBV4-2
CASSQEASASYEQYF
TGTGCCAGCAGCCAAGAAGCTAGCGCTTCCTACGAGCAGTACTTC
>TRBJ1-4|-|few|TRBV5-8
CASNLQGLNEKLFF
TGTGCCAGCAACCTACAGGGCCTTAATGAAAAACTGTTTTTT
>TRBJ2-1|-|-|TRBV12-3/TRBV12-4
CASSLVSLGGNEQFF
TGTGCCAGCAGTTTAGTCAGCCTGGGGGGCAATGAGCAGTTCTTC
>TRBJ1-2|TRBD1|many|TRBV6-5
CASSSTGGNGYTF
TGTGCCAGCAGTTCAACAGGGGGCAACGGCTACACCTTC
>TRBJ1-5|-|-|TRBV4-1
CASSQEGIDQPQHF
TGCGCCAGCAGCCAAGAGGGTATCGATCAGCCCCAGCATTTT
>TRBJ2-7|-|-|TRBV28
CASTRAVAYEQYF
TGTGCCAGCACCCGTGCGGTGGCCTACGAGCAGTACTTC
>TRBJ2-1|-|-|TRBV20-1
CSASGWSSYNEQFF
TGCAGTGCTAGCGGGTGGAGCTCCTACAATGAGCAGTTCTTC
>TRBJ1-1|TRBD1|-|TRBV6-2/TRBV6-3
CASSYQQGGTAEAFF
TGTGCCAGCAGTTATCAACAGGGGGGGACCGCTGAAGCTTTCTTT
>TRBJ2-7|TRBD2|few|TRBV5-1
CASSLQELADEQYF
TGCGCCAGCAGCTTGCAGGAACTAGCGGACGAGCAGTACTTC
>TRBJ1-5|-|-|TRBV6-2/TRBV6-3
CASSYWGGPQHF
TGTGCCAGCAGTTACTGGGGGGGTCCCCAGCATTTT
>TRBJ2-3|TRBD2|-|TRBV28
CASSLIFAGVDTDTQYF
TGTGCCAGCAGCCTTATTTTCGCGGGAGTAGACACAGATACGCAGTATTTT
>TRBJ2-3|TRBD2|-|TRBV2
CASSELRPVAGITDTQYF
TGTGCCAGCAGTGAACTGCGGCCGGTAGCGGGAATCACAGATACGCAGTATTTT
>TRBJ2-5|-|few|TRBV4-1
CASSPAIQETQYF
TGCGCCAGCTCTCCGGCTATCCAAGAGACCCAGTACTTC
>TRBJ1-4|-|-|TRBV19
CASSIGSGALFF
TGTGCCAGTAGTATCGGGTCCGGAGCACTGTTTTTT
>TRBJ2-5|-|-|TRBV4-2
CASSQESGSMETQYF
TGTGCCAGCAGCCAAGAATCGGGGAGTATGGAGACCCAGTACTTC
>TRBJ2-1|-|few|TRBV27
CASIANTGTASGEQFF
TGTGCCAGCATTGCCAACACCGGGACTGCCTCGGGCGAGCAGTTCTTC
>TRBJ2-1|-|few|TRBV6-6
CASSYSSLPDEQFF
TGTGCCAGCAGTTACTCGAGTCTTCCTGATGAGCAGTTCTTC
>TRBJ2-5|TRBD1|-|TRBV29-1
CSVTGMETQYF
TGCAGCGTGACAGGGATGGAGACCCAGTACTTC
>TRBJ1-1|TRBD1|-|TRBV7-2
CASSLDSGGLGTEAFF
TGTGCCAGCAGCTTAGACTCAGGGGGCTTGGGCACTGAAGCTTTCTTT
>TRBJ2-3|-|-|TRBV7-2
CASSSFRSQGYQYF
TGTGCCAGCAGCTCATTTCGGTCACAGGGTTACCAGTATTTT
>TRBJ2-5|-|-|TRBV18
CASSLGQDDETQYF
TGTGCCAGCTCCCTCGGGCAGGACGATGAGACCCAGTACTTC
>TRBJ2-3|-|-|TRBV4-3
CASSPEARNADTQYF
TGCGCCAGCAGCCCGGAGGCCCGAAACGCAGATACGCAGTATTTT
>TRBJ1-5|-|-|TRBV20-1
CSARVYGQSNQPQHF
TGCAGTGCTAGAGTATATGGACAGAGCAATCAGCCCCAGCATTTT
>TRBJ2-3|TRBD2|few|TRBV6-1
CASSPGTSGRTWADTQYF
TGTGCCAGCAGTCCCGGGACTAGCGGGAGGACGTGGGCAGATACGCAGTATTTT
>TRBJ1-1|-|-|TRBV5-1
CASTTGTNHAEAFF
TGCGCCAGCACCACCGGGACAAATCATGCTGAAGCTTTCTTT
>TRBJ2-1|TRBD2|-|TRBV7-9
CASTTLRGLAGVNEQFF
TGTGCCAGCACCACTCTAAGGGGGCTAGCGGGGGTGAATGAGCAGTTCTTC
>TRBJ2-2|TRBD1|once|TRBV6-2/TRBV6-3
CASSYADRAGELFF
TGTGCCAGCAGTTACGCCGACAGGGCCGGGGAGCTGTTTTTT
>TRBJ2-3|TRBD2|few|TRBV5-4
CASSAGGTTDTQYF
TGTGCCAGCAGCGCGGGAGGAACCACAGATACGCAGTATTTT
>TRBJ2-7|TRBD2|once|TRBV11-1
CASSQASGLSYEQYF
TGTGCCAGCAGCCAGGCTAGCGGACTCTCCTACGAGCAGTACTTC
>TRBJ2-3|TRBD2|-|TRBV27
CASNLLVTSSPDTQYF
TGTGCCAGCAATTTACTAGTGACTAGCAGCCCAGATACGCAGTATTTT
>TRBJ2-7|TRBD1|-|TRBV12-3/TRBV12-4
CASSDGTAYEQYF
TGTGCCAGCAGTGACGGGACAGCCTACGAGCAGTACTTC
>TRBJ1-1|-|-|TRBV4-1
CASSQVQLNTEAFF
TGCGCCAGCAGCCAAGTTCAGTTGAACACTGAAGCTTTCTTT
>TRBJ1-2|-|once|TRBV29-1
CSGRHNYGYTF
TGCAGCGGACGACATAACTATGGCTACACCTTC
>TRBJ2-6|-|few|TRBV2
CASLKGISGANVLTF
TGTGCCAGCCTGAAGGGTATATCTGGGGCCAACGTCCTGACTTTC
>TRBJ1-2|TRBD1|once|TRBV12-3/TRBV12-4
CASSPRDRPANYGYTF
TGTGCCAGCAGTCCAAGGGACAGGCCAGCTAACTATGGCTACACCTTC
>TRBJ2-2|-|-|TRBV2
CASMIGTTNTGELFF
TGTGCCAGCATGATCGGGACGACGAACACCGGGGAGCTGTTTTTT
>TRBJ2-3|-|few|TRBV15
CATSRDGARTDTQYF
TGTGCCACCAGCAGAGATGGGGCACGGACCGATACGCAGTATTTT